The rows below give T cell receptor beta chains drawn from one sample of a study of shared clonotypes between healthy human individuals. Profiled with immunoSEQ multiplex PCR; TCRdb holds only in-frame clones, not every one. There are fewer than 1.4 million clones in the sample; around 78% occur only once, and under 0.8% lies in the top ten. Sequencing used memory CD4+ T cells from PBMCs. Receptors originate from a man between 18 and 29 years old in good health. Some clones in this sample may be carry-over from other donors' samples. Each CDR3 is given with its conserved first and last residue. Fields, in order: J gene, clone size, V gene, D gene, CDR3 protein, CDR3 DNA. A D gene is named only where the DNA matches it firmly. Clone size is stated in some rows and not others, as once, few, many or a class when expanded.

>TRBJ2-7|-|TRBV4-1|TRBD1
CASSPAPDRGHEQYF
TGCGCCAGCAGCCCCGCCCCCGACAGGGGCCACGAGCAGTACTTC
>TRBJ2-1|-|TRBV5-1|TRBD2
CASSLVNGLAVPSSYNEQFF
TGCGCCAGCAGCTTGGTTAACGGACTAGCGGTCCCGAGCTCCTACAATGAGCAGTTCTTC
>TRBJ2-7|once|TRBV2|TRBD2
CASSEGLTGGIEQYF
TGTGCCAGCAGTGAGGGGCTAACGGGAGGGATCGAGCAGTACTTC
>TRBJ2-2|-|TRBV5-1|-
CASSPHPQVNTGELFF
TGCGCCAGCAGCCCCCACCCGCAGGTGAACACCGGGGAGCTGTTTTTT
>TRBJ1-2|-|TRBV19|TRBD1
CASSYKPTGNYGYTF
TGTGCCAGTAGTTATAAGCCGACAGGGAACTATGGCTACACCTTC
>TRBJ2-2|-|TRBV5-4|-
CASSLKVGTNTGELFF
TGTGCCAGCAGCTTAAAAGTCGGGACGAACACCGGGGAGCTGTTTTTT
>TRBJ2-7|-|TRBV29-1|-
CSVGQLGYEQYF
TGCAGCGTTGGACAGTTAGGCTACGAGCAGTACTTC
>TRBJ2-1|-|TRBV5-1|TRBD2
CASSLYSRENEQFF
TGCGCCAGCAGCTTGTACTCGCGGGAGAACGAGCAGTTCTTC
>TRBJ2-7|-|TRBV6-6|TRBD1
CASSYGTGGTNEQYF
TGTGCCAGCAGTTACGGGACAGGGGGCACCAACGAGCAGTACTTC
>TRBJ1-5|once|TRBV19|-
CASSIYGSNQPQHF
TGTGCCAGTAGTATTTACGGGAGCAATCAGCCCCAGCATTTT
>TRBJ2-7|-|TRBV6-6|TRBD1
CASTLRTGGIAYEQYF
TGTGCCAGCACCCTACGGACAGGGGGCATTGCCTACGAGCAGTACTTC
>TRBJ2-7|many|TRBV6-1|TRBD2
CASSDQLADSSYEQYF
TGTGCCAGCAGTGACCAACTAGCGGATAGCTCCTACGAGCAGTACTTC
>TRBJ1-1|-|TRBV5-1|-
CASSLEPLGGTEAFF
TGCGCCAGCAGCTTGGAACCCCTGGGTGGCACTGAAGCTTTCTTT
>TRBJ2-1|-|TRBV18|-
CASSGSVSYNEQFF
TGTGCCAGCTCGGGAAGTGTCTCCTACAATGAGCAGTTCTTC
>TRBJ2-7|-|TRBV4-1|TRBD1
CASSNSGTGNAEQYF
TGCGCCAGCAGTAACTCCGGGACAGGGAACGCCGAGCAGTACTTC
>TRBJ2-3|-|TRBV19|TRBD2
CASSIGTSRMTDTQYF
TGTGCCAGTAGTATCGGGACTAGCAGAATGACAGATACGCAGTATTTT
>TRBJ2-7|-|TRBV5-4|-
CASRPIGRREQYF
TGTGCCAGCAGGCCCATTGGGAGAAGGGAGCAGTACTTC
>TRBJ2-1|-|TRBV28|-
CASSLWSEQFF
TGTGCCAGCAGTTTATGGAGTGAGCAGTTCTTC
>TRBJ2-7|-|TRBV6-6|-
CASKVVGVEQYF
TGTGCCAGCAAGGTGGTAGGAGTCGAGCAGTACTTC
>TRBJ2-7|-|TRBV18|TRBD1
CASSPDRTGAHEQYF
TGTGCCAGCTCACCAGATCGGACAGGGGCCCACGAGCAGTACTTC
>TRBJ2-3|-|TRBV7-3|TRBD2
CASSSSGGTDTQYF
TGTGCCAGCAGCTCTAGCGGAGGCACAGATACGCAGTATTTT
>TRBJ1-1|once|TRBV5-6|-
CASSLAQRRGTEAFF
TGTGCCAGCAGCTTGGCGCAGAGGCGGGGGACTGAAGCTTTCTTT
>TRBJ1-3|-|TRBV9|-
CASSQNSRPDSGNTIYF
TGTGCCAGCAGCCAGAACTCACGCCCAGACTCTGGAAACACCATATATTTT
>TRBJ2-7|-|TRBV5-6|TRBD1
CASSLDRGQGSTYEQYF
TGTGCCAGCAGCTTGGACCGAGGACAGGGGTCTACCTACGAGCAGTACTTC
>TRBJ2-3|-|TRBV7-9|TRBD2
CASSLGLVQYF
TGTGCCAGCAGCCTCGGACTAGTCCAGTATTTT
>TRBJ1-2|few|TRBV7-2|-
CASSLPGPLYGYTF
TGTGCCAGCAGCTTGCCGGGGCCTTTGTATGGCTACACCTTC
>TRBJ2-5|-|TRBV4-3|-
CASSQAAGAIMQTQYF
TGCGCCAGCAGCCAAGCAGCAGGGGCCATCATGCAGACCCAGTACTTC
>TRBJ2-2|once|TRBV18|-
CASSSQGIAGELFF
TGTGCCAGCTCCTCTCAGGGGATCGCCGGGGAGCTGTTTTTT
>TRBJ1-5|many|TRBV5-5|TRBD1
CASSDRGNQPQHF
TGTGCCAGCAGCGACAGGGGCAATCAGCCCCAGCATTTT
>TRBJ1-2|-|TRBV6-5|-
CASSSNQRGGYTF
TGTGCCAGCAGTTCCAACCAGCGAGGTGGCTACACCTTC
>TRBJ2-5|-|TRBV2|TRBD1
CATLRGQQETQYF
TGTGCCACCCTGAGGGGACAGCAAGAGACCCAGTACTTC
>TRBJ1-5|-|TRBV5-5|-
CASSLRPDNSNQPQHF
TGTGCCAGCAGCTTGCGGCCAGACAATAGCAATCAGCCCCAGCATTTT
>TRBJ2-7|-|TRBV7-2|-
CASSLANRVSFYEQYF
TGTGCCAGCAGCTTAGCGAATAGGGTGTCATTCTACGAGCAGTACTTC
>TRBJ2-7|few|TRBV11-3|-
CASSLVWQCSATYEQYF
TGTGCCAGCAGCTTAGTCTGGCAATGCAGCGCGACCTACGAGCAGTACTTC
>TRBJ1-5|-|TRBV28|-
CASKEQGPNQPQHF
TGTGCCAGCAAAGAACAGGGACCGAATCAGCCCCAGCATTTT
>TRBJ1-2|many|TRBV27|TRBD1
CASSPRAPTGGANYGYTF
TGTGCCAGCAGTCCTCGGGCCCCGACAGGGGGAGCCAACTATGGCTACACCTTC
>TRBJ1-5|-|TRBV7-2|-
CASSLDPGGGQPQHF
TGTGCCAGCAGCTTAGATCCTGGGGGCGGGCAGCCCCAGCATTTT
>TRBJ2-1|-|TRBV9|TRBD2
CASSDSGLAGGSIGPDEQFF
TGTGCCAGCAGCGACTCAGGACTAGCGGGAGGTTCCATAGGCCCCGATGAGCAGTTCTTC
>TRBJ2-1|-|TRBV6-5|TRBD1
CASSYSGQNNEQFF
TGTGCCAGCAGTTACTCGGGACAGAACAATGAGCAGTTCTTC
>TRBJ1-1|few|TRBV10-3|-
CAISVGGRGTEAFF
TGTGCCATCAGTGTTGGGGGCCGTGGCACTGAAGCTTTCTTT